This entry is about one TCR beta chain. Its specificity is unknown. This record comes from a study of T cell responses to AZD1222 COVID-19 vaccine. On the study more broadly: Second doses were pooled across both intervals (about 4 or about 12 weeks).

V lost 5 bases to trimming and J lost 5 bases, with 15 bases between them. The CDR3 is 15 amino acids. Germline V gene data show CDR1 as SEHNR and CDR2 as FQNEAQ (reference sequence). General study results and limits: Spike-specific TCR breadth and depth rose after two AZD1222 doses.

Produced via immunoSEQ multiplex PCR; TCRdb's table is partial and in-frame only. Of over 100,000 clones in the sample, roughly 84% were seen once. This specimen was peripheral blood, taken on day 0 of AZD1222 vaccination. The chain carries TRBV7-9 and TRBJ1-4; D might be TRBD1 (6 bases). This receptor was taken from an adult in good health. The CDR3 is CASSDGQLRNEKLFF. The CDR3 DNA is TGTGCCAGCAGCGATGGACAGCTCAGAAATGAAAAACTGTTTTTT. Full variable domain (rest looked up from reference TRBV7-9 and TRBJ1-4): DTGVSQNPRHKITKRGQNVTFRCDPISEHNRLYWYRQTLGQGPEFLTYFQNEAQLEKSRLLSDRFSAERPKGSFSTLEIQRTEQGDSAMYLCASSDGQLRNEKLFFGSGTQLSVL.